This T cell receptor (beta chain) was identified in a study of shared clonotypes between healthy human individuals. Study context: Aged between 18 and 49, the donors were a couple of women and a few men.

Authors' methods: Junction-only sequences without quality scores were provided by ImmunoSEQ, so filtering was different. Sequenced by immunoSEQ multiplex PCR; TCRdb stores in-frame clones only, minus some. V and J calls and clone size come straight from that table; D and trimming were deduced from the DNA. The sample lists hundreds of thousands of clones, roughly 96% occurring once. Only Caucasian adults living in Nashville, Tennessee served as donors. Together with CD45RO+ cells, CCR7-negative CD45RA+ TemRA cells were included in CD8 memory. Per the germline V gene, CDR1 is SGHNT and CDR2 is YENEEA. The length of the CDR3 is 15 residues. With 4 bases clipped from V and 6 bases from J, the junction kept 5 bases outside the gene matches.

V gene TRBV11-3 combines with J gene TRBJ2-1, with 11 positions matching TRBD1. The sequencing sample was made of memory CD8+ T cells sorted from blood. Subset reported: CD45RO+ cells pooled with CCR7-negative TemRA cells. The clonotype was recovered from a man aged 30 to 39 in good health. The CDR3 nucleotides are TGTGCCAGCAGCTACGGACAGGGGGCTTTCAATGAGCAGTTCTTC. Translated, it gives CASSYGQGAFNEQFF.